These 24 T cell receptor beta chains were all obtained from the same sample, sequenced in a study of T-cell reconstitution after alpha-beta-depleted transplantation in children. The TCRbeta library was prepared with unique molecular identifiers. TCRdb fed the PCR reads into MiXCR, producing one record per CDR3 protein. The sample lists about 250,000 distinct CDR3 sequences, under 30% occurring once. Source: PBMCs, mostly from graft donor cells, taken 360 days after TCRalphabeta/CD19-depleted stem cell transplant. The receptors here all came from a female patient aged 2-9 years who had a stem cell transplant for congenital amegakaryocytic thrombocytopenia, so the T cells may come from the graft donor.

This chain links TRBV29-1 with TRBJ2-4; TRBD1 agrees at 9 bases. CDR1 SQVTM and CDR2 ANQGSEA come from the germline V gene. The CDR3 totals 11 residues. V shed 6 bases, J shed 7 bases, and the junction held 1 base outside the gene matches. The CDR3 DNA reads as TGCAGCGTCGGACAGGGGAACATTCAGTACTTC. Encoded protein: CSVGQGNIQYF.

This clonotype was counted once. The CDR3 does not end in the conserved phenylalanine or tryptophan, so this is likely a read error. The chain joins TRBV7-2 to TRBJ2-7, with 8 bases aligning to TRBD1. In germline, CDR1 is SGHTA, CDR2 FQGNSA. This CDR3 is 15 amino acids long. V lost 4 bases and J lost 4; bases outside the gene matches: 9. CDR3 loop: CASSYFGTGLYEQYL. CDR3 DNA sequence: TGTGCCAGCAGCTATTTCGGGACAGGTTTGTACGAGCAGTACTTA.

This clonotype has just a few counts. The genes are TRBV10-3 and TRBJ2-7; the match to TRBD1 covers 7 bases. CDR3 length: 13 residues. The V gene end was trimmed by 10 bases and the J gene end by 0 bases; junction bases not matched to a gene: 6. Per the germline V gene, CDR1 is ENHRY and CDR2 is SYGVKD. The CDR3 protein is CATSTGDSYEQYF. CDR3 DNA: TGTGCCACCTCAACAGGGGACTCCTACGAGCAGTACTTC.

CDR3 coding DNA: TGTGCCAGCAGCTTAGGACAATATGGCTACACCTTC. Its translation is CASSLGQYGYTF. This sequence joins TRBV7-9 and TRBJ1-2; D gene ambiguous. Trimming left V 1 base short and J 5 bases short, with 5 bases between. Germline values: CDR1 SEHNR, CDR2 FQNEAQ (reference sequence). The CDR3 length is 12 residues.

This clonotype was counted a few times. The chain links TRBV20-1 to TRBJ2-1, with TRBD1 matching 7 bases. The CDR3 is 15 amino acids. V shed 5 bases and J 8 bases; nucleotides not matched to a gene: 15. CDR1 DFQATT and CDR2 SNEGSKA come from the germline V gene (reference sequence). In DNA form, the CDR3 reads TGCAGTGCTTGCAGATCGACAGGGCGAGTGGATGAGCAGTTCTTC. Translating gives CSACRSTGRVDEQFF.

The sample holds many counts of this clonotype. The V and J genes are TRBV10-3 and TRBJ2-2; no reliable D call. Germline loops: CDR1 ENHRY, CDR2 SYGVKD. This CDR3 has 11 amino acids. Trimming removed 10 bases from V and 5 bases from J, with 8 bases in between. In DNA form, the CDR3 reads TGTGCCACGGCCGTGACCGGGGAGCTGTTTTTT. This codes for CATAVTGELFF.

This clonotype has more than one count but fewer than ten. The V call is TRBV12-3 or TRBV12-4, the J call TRBJ2-3, with 11 nucleotides matching TRBD2. The CDR3 runs to 15 residues. J gave up 5 bases and V 3 bases, and 4 bases lay outside the gene matches. Here the CDR3 reads CASSFSGRVVDTQYF. The CDR3 DNA follows: TGTGCCAGCAGTTTTAGCGGGAGGGTGGTAGATACGCAGTATTTT.

This clonotype turned up a few times. This rearrangement joins TRBV10-3 to TRBJ2-1; TRBD2 aligns across 8 bases. CDR3 length: 16 amino acids. In germline, CDR1 is ENHRY, CDR2 SYGVKD. The junction had 7 bases not matched to a gene; V was cut back by 3 bases and J by 3 bases. The CDR3 nucleotides are TGTGCCATCAGTGACTTGGTAGCGGGAAACTACAATGAGCAGTTCTTC. It yields the protein CAISDLVAGNYNEQFF.

This clonotype has a single count. The chain employs TRBV20-1 and TRBJ1-3; 8 nucleotides match TRBD1. Germline assignment: CDR1 DFQATT and CDR2 SNEGSKA (reference sequence). J was trimmed by 0 bases and V by 5 bases; bases with no gene match: 6. The CDR3 is 15 residues long. CDR3 protein: CSAPTGALSGNTIYF. For the CDR3, the DNA is TGCAGTGCTCCGACAGGGGCCCTCTCTGGAAACACCATATATTTT.

This clonotype was counted at least ten times. V and J are TRBV9 and TRBJ2-5; either TRBD1 or TRBD2 may fit D (5 bases each). The germline gives CDR1 SGDLS, CDR2 YYNGEE. Trimming took off 4 bases at V and 8 bases at J, with 18 bases between the two ends. The CDR3 length is 14 residues. CDR3 protein: CASSPGWGLGTQYF. CDR3 in DNA: TGTGCCAGCAGCCCGGGATGGGGGTTGGGTACCCAGTACTTC.

The rearrangement uses TRBV28 and TRBJ2-7, with a tentative D call TRBD2 (6 bases). V was pared by 7 bases and J by 2 bases, with 18 bases between. The CDR3 contains 15 residues. The germline V gene has CDR1 MDHEN and CDR2 SYDVKM. The CDR3 DNA follows: TGTGCCAGCACCGACCGGGGGACGGATACCTACGAGCAGTACTTC. As protein: CASTDRGTDTYEQYF.

The chain is built from TRBV20-1 and TRBJ1-5; D is uncertain. The CDR3 totals 15 residues. Germline CDR1 reads DFQATT; CDR2 reads SNEGSKA (reference sequence). V lost 1 base to trimming and J lost 9 bases, with 19 bases between them. The chain's CDR3 is CSARARGSYQGPQHF. The CDR3 DNA sequence: TGCAGTGCTAGAGCCCGTGGCAGTTATCAAGGGCCCCAGCATTTT.

V is TRBV27 and J is TRBJ1-2; D is ambiguous. The CDR3 runs 16 residues. From germline, CDR1 is MNHEY and CDR2 SMNVEV (reference sequence). V lost 0 bases and J 8 bases, leaving 19 bases between the germline ends. Written as DNA, the CDR3 is TGTGCCAGCAGTTTATCCGGAACGGCCGCATCTGGCGGCTACACCTTC. Its protein is CASSLSGTAASGGYTF.

This clonotype was observed a handful of times. The chain employs TRBV6-1 and TRBJ2-5; either TRBD1 or TRBD2 may fit D (6 bases each). CDR3 length: 14 amino acids. Trimming took off 6 bases at V and 5 bases at J, with 16 bases between the two ends. Germline loops: CDR1 MNHNS, CDR2 SASEGT. Written as DNA, the CDR3 is TGTGCCAGCAGCGCCGAGGGGGGTCCGGAGACCCAGTACTTC. Translation gives CASSAEGGPETQYF.

Details on this clonotype: The conserved phenylalanine or tryptophan is not found at the CDR3 terminus, so this likely reflects a read error. The DNA is omitted, as the CDR3 cannot be located on it reliably, and the CDR3 follows TCRdb's listing. This chain uses TRBV20-1 with TRBJ2-1; TRBD1 reflects the table's D call only, with no check against the DNA. The CDR3 contains 11 residues when both ends are counted. CDR1 is DFQATT, CDR2 SNEGSKA, per germline (reference sequence). CDR3 loop: CSARDLEKPGI.

This rearrangement joins TRBV5-5 to TRBJ2-5; D is undetermined. CDR1 SGHKS and CDR2 YYEKEE come from the germline V gene (reference sequence). The V gene lost 4 bases and the J gene lost 3 bases, with 13 bases spanning the gap. The CDR3 runs 14 residues. In DNA, the CDR3 is TGTGCCAGCAGCGAGCTCAGGACGGAAGAGACCCAGTACTTC. Translating gives CASSELRTEETQYF.

The chain uses TRBV19 and TRBJ2-3; D may correspond to TRBD1 or TRBD2 (5 bases each). CDR3 size: 14 residues. Germline V gives CDR1 LNHDA, CDR2 SQIVND (reference sequence). V gave up 6 bases and J gave up 8 bases, with 18 bases separating them. The CDR3 sequence: CASSGPIGGFTQYF. The CDR3 bases are TGTGCCAGTAGCGGCCCAATTGGGGGTTTTACGCAGTATTTT.

This clonotype was picked up a small number of times. V and J are TRBV9 and TRBJ2-5; 9 nucleotides match TRBD2. This CDR3 contains 15 residues. V was pared by 1 base and J by 5 bases, with 6 bases of the junction left unmatched. Germline V gene lookup returns CDR1 SGDLS and CDR2 YYNGEE. In nucleotides, the CDR3 is TGTGCCAGCAGCGTAAGAGCGGGAGGACAGGAGACCCAGTACTTC. It specifies CASSVRAGGQETQYF. Together with reference TRBV9 and TRBJ2-5, the CDR3 gives the full variable domain: DSGVTQTPKHLITATGQRVTLRCSPRSGDLSVYWYQQSLDQGLQFLIQYYNGEERAKGNILERFSAQQFPDLHSELNLSSLELGDSALYFCASSVRAGGQETQYFGPGTRLLVL.

This chain links TRBV28 with TRBJ1-2, with 9 bases identical to TRBD1. V dropped 7 bases and J dropped 2; count of bases not matched to a gene: 5. This CDR3 is built from 14 residues. CDR1 is MDHEN, CDR2 SYDVKM, per germline. The DNA of the CDR3 is TGTGCCAGCAATTCCGGGACAGGGAACTATGGCTACACCTTC. Its translation is CASNSGTGNYGYTF.

The chain employs TRBV28 and TRBJ1-4; 8 positions match TRBD1. CDR3 length: 16 residues. V was clipped by 4 bases and J by 0 bases; unmatched bases: 4. CDR1 is MDHEN, CDR2 SYDVKM, per germline. The CDR3 reads CASSSDRVATNEKLFF. The CDR3 bases are TGTGCCAGCAGTTCGGACAGGGTTGCAACTAATGAAAAACTGTTTTTT. Full variable domain (rest looked up from reference TRBV28 and TRBJ1-4): DVKVTQSSRYLVKRTGEKVFLECVQDMDHENMFWYRQDPGLGLRLIYFSYDVKMKEKGDIPEGYSVSREKKERFSLILESASTNQTSMYLCASSSDRVATNEKLFFGSGTQLSVL.

This clonotype showed up just a few times. J is TRBJ2-2 and V is TRBV6-2 or TRBV6-3; 10 nucleotides agree with TRBD2. From germline, CDR1 is MNHEY and CDR2 SVGEGT. This CDR3 has 16 amino acids. Trimming took 4 bases from V and 5 from J; bases not matched to a gene: 7. CDR3 protein: CASSSQRGGRTGELFF. In DNA form, the CDR3 reads TGTGCCAGCAGTTCACAGCGGGGGGGCCGAACCGGGGAGCTGTTTTTT.

The chain combines TRBV20-1 with TRBJ1-1; TRBD1 agrees at 10 bases. Unmatched junction bases numbered 4, after V lost 3 bases and J lost 0 bases. CDR1 is DFQATT, CDR2 SNEGSKA, per germline (reference sequence). The CDR3 consists of 15 residues. CDR3 bases: TGCAGTGCTAGGACAGGGACAGGGGTGAACACTGAAGCTTTCTTT. This sequence encodes CSARTGTGVNTEAFF.

V is TRBV7-9 and J is TRBJ2-3, with 12 bases lining up with TRBD2. The CDR3 length is 16 residues. Germline V gene sequence: CDR1 SEHNR, CDR2 FQNEAQ (reference sequence). V was clipped by 2 bases and J by 4 bases; unmatched bases: 4. The CDR3 reads CASSLLAGGPPDTQYF. The CDR3 nucleotides read TGTGCCAGCAGCTTACTAGCGGGAGGGCCCCCAGATACGCAGTATTTT.

The chain recombines TRBV12-3 or TRBV12-4 with TRBJ2-7, with a possible D match to TRBD1 (5 bases). The CDR3 contains 12 residues. V lost 3 bases and J lost 5, with 8 bases in between. The CDR3 spells CASSFTGHEQYF. The CDR3 region has the DNA TGTGCCAGCAGTTTTACAGGACACGAGCAGTACTTC.